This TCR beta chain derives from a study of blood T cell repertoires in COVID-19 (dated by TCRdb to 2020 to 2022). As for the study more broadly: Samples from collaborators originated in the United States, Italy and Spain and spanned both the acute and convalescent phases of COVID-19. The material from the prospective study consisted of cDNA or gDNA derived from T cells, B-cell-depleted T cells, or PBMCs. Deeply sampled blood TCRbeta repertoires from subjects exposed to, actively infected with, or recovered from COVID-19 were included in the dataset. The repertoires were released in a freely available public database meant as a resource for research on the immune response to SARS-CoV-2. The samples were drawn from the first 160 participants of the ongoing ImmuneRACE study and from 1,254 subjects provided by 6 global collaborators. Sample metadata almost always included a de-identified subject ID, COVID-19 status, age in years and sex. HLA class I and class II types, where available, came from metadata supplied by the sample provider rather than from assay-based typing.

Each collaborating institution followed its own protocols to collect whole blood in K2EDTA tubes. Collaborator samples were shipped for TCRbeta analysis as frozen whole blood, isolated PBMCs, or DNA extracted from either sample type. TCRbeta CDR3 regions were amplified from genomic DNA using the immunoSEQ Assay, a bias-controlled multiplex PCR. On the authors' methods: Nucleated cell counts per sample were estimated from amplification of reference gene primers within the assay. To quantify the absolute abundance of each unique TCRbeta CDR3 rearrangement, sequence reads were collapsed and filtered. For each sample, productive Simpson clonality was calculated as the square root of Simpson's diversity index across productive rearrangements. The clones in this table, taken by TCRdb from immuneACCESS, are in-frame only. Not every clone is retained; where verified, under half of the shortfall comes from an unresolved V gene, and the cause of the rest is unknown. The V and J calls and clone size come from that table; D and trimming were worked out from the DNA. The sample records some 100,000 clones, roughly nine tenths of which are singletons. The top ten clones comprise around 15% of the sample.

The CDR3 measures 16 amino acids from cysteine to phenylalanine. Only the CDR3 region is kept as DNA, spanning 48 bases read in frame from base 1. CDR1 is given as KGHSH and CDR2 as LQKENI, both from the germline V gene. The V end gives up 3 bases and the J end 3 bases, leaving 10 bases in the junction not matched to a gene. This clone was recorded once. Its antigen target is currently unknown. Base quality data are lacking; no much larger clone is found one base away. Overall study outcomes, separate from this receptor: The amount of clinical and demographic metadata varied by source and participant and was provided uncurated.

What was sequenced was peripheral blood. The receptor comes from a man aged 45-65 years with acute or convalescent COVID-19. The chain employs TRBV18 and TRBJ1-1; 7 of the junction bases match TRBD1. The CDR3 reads CASSPRQGSRDTEAFF. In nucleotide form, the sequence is TGTGCCAGCTCACCCCGACAGGGTAGTCGAGACACTGAAGCTTTCTTT.